These 26 T cell receptor beta chains were all obtained from the same sample, sequenced in a study of T cells in tuberculosis. Profiled with immunoSEQ multiplex PCR; TCRdb holds only in-frame clones, not every one. The table includes around 30,000 clones, 80% to 95% detected once. As for time point: new active TB diagnosis, blood taken before or within 7 days of starting treatment. This specimen was PBMCs, taken at tuberculosis diagnosis. The origin of the receptors is an adult with tuberculosis.

This chain links TRBV28 with TRBJ1-5, with D maybe TRBD1 (5 bases). Germline V gene lookup returns CDR1 MDHEN and CDR2 SYDVKM. V lost 5 bases and J 2 bases, leaving 25 bases between the germline ends. The CDR3 extends over 19 amino acids. The CDR3 protein is CASSRTGRGLREGNQPQHF. CDR3 DNA: TGTGCCAGCAGTCGAACGGGTCGGGGACTCCGGGAGGGCAATCAGCCCCAGCATTTT. The entire variable domain, with the rest obtained from reference TRBV28 and TRBJ1-5, is as follows: DVKVTQSSRYLVKRTGEKVFLECVQDMDHENMFWYRQDPGLGLRLIYFSYDVKMKEKGDIPEGYSVSREKKERFSLILESASTNQTSMYLCASSRTGRGLREGNQPQHFGDGTRLSIL.

In DNA form, the CDR3 reads TGTGCCAGCAGTTTATGGGGCCCTAATGAAAAACTGTTTTTT. Protein product: CASSLWGPNEKLFF. The genes are TRBV28 and TRBJ1-4, with D hard to call. Trimming left V 0 bases short and J 3 bases short, with 5 bases between. CDR3 length equals 14 residues. Germline V lookup: CDR1 MDHEN, CDR2 SYDVKM.

V is TRBV6-6 and J is TRBJ2-3; D unresolved. Trimming removed 10 bases at V and 2 bases at J, with 16 bases between. Per germline, CDR1 MNHNY and CDR2 SVGAGI (reference sequence). The CDR3 has 14 amino acids. CDR3 amino acids: CATTSPVLTDTQYF. DNA of the CDR3: TGTGCCACCACTTCGCCCGTCCTCACAGATACGCAGTATTTT.

The gene calls are TRBV29-1 and TRBJ2-7; 8 bases agree with TRBD1. Germline trimming cut 6 bases from V and 6 bases from J; bases unmatched to any gene: 10. CDR3 length: 13 residues. Germline V lookup: CDR1 SQVTM, CDR2 ANQGSEA. The CDR3 protein is CSVVRGLLGEQYF. The CDR3 bases are TGCAGCGTCGTCAGGGGGCTTTTGGGCGAGCAGTACTTC.

The chain combines TRBV29-1 with TRBJ2-6; perhaps TRBD1 as D (5 bases). V was trimmed by 5 bases and J by 0 bases, leaving 5 bases between them. CDR3 length equals 13 residues. Germline V gene sequence: CDR1 SQVTM, CDR2 ANQGSEA. The CDR3 spells CSVRGSGANVLTF. In DNA form, the CDR3 reads TGCAGCGTTAGGGGCTCTGGGGCCAACGTCCTGACTTTC.

The CDR3 region has the DNA TGCGCCAGCTCAGTTGACAGGGCCCCCTCCTACGAGCAGTACTTC. It codes for CASSVDRAPSYEQYF. The V call is TRBV10-2, the J call TRBJ2-7, with 7 bases that match TRBD1. From germline, CDR1 is WSHSY and CDR2 SAAADI. J gave up 0 bases and V 8 bases, and 10 bases lay outside the gene matches. The CDR3 runs 15 residues.

The CDR3 DNA sequence: TGTGCCAGCACTGGGGGCAGGGGCGGTGGGGCCAACGTCCTGACTTTC. Protein: CASTGGRGGGANVLTF. The chain joins TRBV7-9 to TRBJ2-6; tentatively, D is TRBD1 (6 bases). Trimming shortened V by 7 bases and J by 3 bases, and 16 bases separated the two germline ends. The CDR3 extends over 16 amino acids. From germline, CDR1 is SEHNR and CDR2 FQNEAQ (reference sequence).

The chain links TRBV11-2 to TRBJ2-7; D is possibly TRBD2 (5 bases). The germline V gene has CDR1 SGHAT and CDR2 FQNNGV. Deletions cut 0 bases from V and 1 base from J, with 13 bases between. The CDR3 sequence is 16 residues long. CDR3 protein: CASSLEPGGLSYEQYF. CDR3 sequence (DNA): TGTGCCAGCAGCTTAGAACCAGGAGGATTATCCTACGAGCAGTACTTC.

The genes are TRBV28 and TRBJ1-5, with a tentative D call TRBD1 (6 bases). Trimming took 5 bases from V and 4 from J, leaving 12 bases between them. CDR1 is MDHEN and CDR2 is SYDVKM in the germline V gene. This CDR3 is built from 14 residues. The CDR3 here is CASSADSTNQPQHF. The DNA of the CDR3 is TGTGCCAGCAGTGCGGACAGTACAAATCAGCCCCAGCATTTT.

This clone appeared a single time. The chain recombines TRBV19 with TRBJ1-1, with unresolved D. Trimming removed 1 base at V and 2 bases at J, with 8 bases between. Looked up from germline, CDR1 is LNHDA and CDR2 is SQIVND (reference sequence). CDR3 length equals 14 residues. This CDR3 reads CASSIALLNTEAFF. The CDR3 region has the DNA TGTGCCAGTAGTATAGCGCTACTAAACACTGAAGCTTTCTTT.

V and J are TRBV6-1 and TRBJ2-3; D is unresolved. Trimming took off 7 bases at V and 2 bases at J, with 7 bases between the two ends. Germline-derived CDR1 and CDR2 are MNHNS and SASEGT. CDR3 length: 12 amino acids. CDR3: CASTSVTDTQYF. CDR3 bases: TGTGCCAGCACGAGCGTCACAGATACGCAGTATTTT.

The chain employs TRBV6-5 and TRBJ1-2; 7 bases match TRBD1. This CDR3 region has 14 residues. Germline V CDR1 and CDR2: MNHEY, SVGAGI. Losses at the gene ends were 4 bases for V and 2 bases for J; bases not matched to a gene: 4. CDR3 in DNA: TGTGCCAGCAGTTGGCTGACAGGGAACTATGGCTACACCTTC. Protein product: CASSWLTGNYGYTF.

The chain uses TRBV19 and TRBJ2-1; 7 bases align to TRBD2. Germline CDR1 and CDR2: LNHDA and SQIVND (reference sequence). There are 13 residues in the CDR3. J was trimmed by 8 bases and V by 5 bases; bases with no gene match: 6. The CDR3 protein is CASSGGEADEQFF. The CDR3 DNA reads as TGTGCCAGTAGTGGGGGGGAGGCGGATGAGCAGTTCTTC.

V usage is TRBV28 and J usage is TRBJ1-2; TRBD1 is a possible D gene (6 bases). The germline V gene encodes CDR1 MDHEN and CDR2 SYDVKM. The ends were cut back, 11 bases at V and 3 bases at J, with 16 bases in the middle. The CDR3 extends over 13 amino acids. The CDR3 nucleotides are TGTGCCGAGGGGGGGCATTCGGACTATGGCTACACCTTC. Protein: CAEGGHSDYGYTF.

In nucleotides, the CDR3 is TGTGCCTGGTCGGGGACACCGTCCTACGAGCAGTACTTC. This translates into CAWSGTPSYEQYF. V gene TRBV30 combines with J gene TRBJ2-7; tentatively, D is TRBD1 (6 bases). Trimming shortened V by 5 bases and J by 1 base, and 12 bases separated the two germline ends. The length of the CDR3 is 13 residues. The germline CDR1 and CDR2 sequences are GTSNPN and SVGIG (reference sequence). The complete variable domain, with remaining parts taken from reference TRBV30 and TRBJ2-7, reads SQTIHQWPATLVQPVGSPLSLECTVEGTSNPNLYWYRQAAGRGLQLLFYSVGIGQISSEVPQNLSASRPQDRQFILSSKKLLLSDSGFYLCAWSGTPSYEQYFGPGTRLTVT.

V and J are TRBV7-9 and TRBJ1-2; D is perhaps TRBD1 (6 bases). V lost 5 bases and J lost 4, with 11 bases in between. Germline values: CDR1 SEHNR, CDR2 FQNEAQ (reference sequence). This CDR3 has 13 residues. The CDR3 bases are TGTGCCAGCAGCCTTCAGGGGATCTATGGCTACACCTTC. This translates into CASSLQGIYGYTF.

The rearrangement joins TRBV11-3 to TRBJ2-3, with TRBD2 matching over 7 bases. The CDR3 is made up of 14 amino acids. Germline CDR1 and CDR2: SGHNT and YENEEA. The V gene end was trimmed by 5 bases and the J gene end by 1 base; junction bases not matched to a gene: 3. This chain's CDR3 is CASSREGGTDTQYF. The CDR3 nucleotides read TGTGCCAGCAGCAGGGAGGGCGGCACAGATACGCAGTATTTT.

V and J are TRBV11-2 and TRBJ2-5, with 12 bases identical to TRBD2. The CDR3 is 15 residues long. Losses at the gene ends were 4 bases for V and 5 bases for J; bases not matched to a gene: 5. Germline-derived CDR1 and CDR2 are SGHAT and FQNNGV. In DNA, the CDR3 is TGTGCCAGCAGCTCTAGCGGGAGGGCCGGTGAGACCCAGTACTTC. It encodes CASSSSGRAGETQYF.

The rearrangement links TRBV5-1 to TRBJ2-1; 11 nucleotides match TRBD2. The V and J ends lost 5 bases and 8 bases, in that order; junction bases with no gene match: 6. CDR1 and CDR2 (germline): SGHRS, YFSETQ. This CDR3 contains 14 residues. In DNA, the CDR3 is TGCGCCAGCAGGGCCGGGACTAGCGGCTATGAGCAGTTCTTC. It codes for CASRAGTSGYEQFF.

The rearrangement links TRBV27 to TRBJ1-1, with D unclear. Germline V gene sequence: CDR1 MNHEY, CDR2 SMNVEV (reference sequence). Trimming pared 2 bases from V and 3 bases from J, leaving 7 bases between. The CDR3 covers 13 residues. CDR3 in DNA: TGTGCCAGCAGTTTAAATCGGTACACTGAAGCTTTCTTT. Translating it yields CASSLNRYTEAFF.

This clone appeared a single time. The chain combines TRBV2 with TRBJ1-4; TRBD1 aligns across 9 bases. This CDR3 is built from 15 residues. Germline CDR1 SNHLY, CDR2 FYNNEI. The J segment lost 3 bases and the V segment lost 6 bases, leaving 5 bases of the junction unmatched. DNA of the CDR3: TGTGCCAGCAGCGCCGGGACAGGGCCTAATGAAAAACTGTTTTTT. It translates to CASSAGTGPNEKLFF.

V and J are TRBV4-1 and TRBJ1-5; no firm D call. This CDR3 has 16 residues. Germline-derived CDR1 and CDR2 are MGHRA and YSYEKL. V lost 2 bases and J 7 bases, leaving 18 bases between the germline ends. The CDR3 nucleotides read TGCGCCAGCAGCCAATCCGTCTGGCTCCGGGAGCAGCCCCAGCATTTT. Amino acids: CASSQSVWLREQPQHF.

The V gene is TRBV28, the J gene TRBJ2-7, with 10 bases identical to TRBD2. Losses at the gene ends were 4 bases for V and 7 bases for J; bases not matched to a gene: 10. The CDR3 consists of 15 residues. Germline CDR1 reads MDHEN; CDR2 reads SYDVKM. CDR3 amino acids: CASSSPSGRGPEQYF. The CDR3 DNA reads TGTGCCAGCAGTTCGCCTAGCGGGAGAGGGCCGGAGCAGTACTTC.

The chain carries TRBV5-1 and TRBJ2-7; maybe TRBD2 (6 bases). Germline V gene data show CDR1 as SGHRS and CDR2 as YFSETQ. This CDR3 has 15 residues. Trimming took off 2 bases at V and 3 bases at J, with 15 bases between the two ends. The CDR3 spells CASSLDGSPRYEQYF. CDR3 coding DNA: TGCGCCAGCAGCTTAGACGGGAGCCCGCGCTACGAGCAGTACTTC.

The chain uses TRBV27 and TRBJ2-3; 8 bases are shared with TRBD2. V was pared by 2 bases and J by 0 bases, with 4 bases of the junction left unmatched. This CDR3 is built from 16 residues. Per germline, CDR1 MNHEY and CDR2 SMNVEV (reference sequence). As DNA, the CDR3 is TGTGCCAGCAGTTTACTGCTAGCGGGTAGCACAGATACGCAGTATTTT. Its protein product is CASSLLLAGSTDTQYF.

V and J are TRBV18 and TRBJ1-5; no clear D. Germline V gene lookup returns CDR1 KGHSH and CDR2 LQKENI. Trimming shortened V by 6 bases and J by 9 bases, and 12 bases separated the two germline ends. CDR3 length: 12 residues. The CDR3 nucleotides read TGTGCCAGCTCCGAGGAGGTGGGGCCCCAGCATTTT. Translation: CASSEEVGPQHF. Full variable domain (remainder filled in from reference TRBV18 and TRBJ1-5): NAGVMQNPRHLVRRRGQEARLRCSPMKGHSHVYWYRQLPEEGLKFMVYLQKENIIDESGMPKERFSAEFPKEGPSILRIQQVVRGDSAAYFCASSEEVGPQHFGDGTRLSIL.